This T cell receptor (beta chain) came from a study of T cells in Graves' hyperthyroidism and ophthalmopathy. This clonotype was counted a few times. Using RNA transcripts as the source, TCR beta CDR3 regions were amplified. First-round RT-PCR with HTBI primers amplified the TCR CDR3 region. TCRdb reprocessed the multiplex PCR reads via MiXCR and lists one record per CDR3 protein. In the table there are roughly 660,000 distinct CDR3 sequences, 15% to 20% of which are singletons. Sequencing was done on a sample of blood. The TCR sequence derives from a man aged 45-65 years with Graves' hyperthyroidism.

The CDR3 DNA reads as TGTGCCAGCACCCCTTTGGCGGGTTCCCGGGGGGATACGCAGTATTTT. Its protein product is CASTPLAGSRGDTQYF. The chain uses TRBV7-2 and TRBJ2-3; D might be TRBD2 (6 bases). The V and J ends lost 7 bases and 6 bases respectively, with 23 bases between them. CDR3 length: 16 residues. CDR1 and CDR2 (germline): SGHTA, FQGNSA.